The rows below give T cell receptor beta chains drawn from one sample of a study of spatial heterogeneity in lung cancer. TCRdb ran MiXCR on the 5' RACE reads and lists one entry per CDR3 protein. Of about 92,000 distinct CDR3 sequences listed, more than 10% are singletons. The source material was PBMCs, sampled at surgery. Source of these receptors: a male donor with early-stage non-small cell lung cancer. CDR3s include the opening cysteine and the closing phenylalanine or tryptophan. The D gene is left open where the match is weak. The size of a clone is reported for some rows only, either as once, few or many, or as a class for expanded clones.

d_call: NA; clone_size: many; j_call: TRBJ2-3; v_call: TRBV10-2; cdr3_nt: TGCGCCAGCAGGGTGGGATCGGGTGGAGATACGCAGTATTTT; cdr3_aa: CASRVGSGGDTQYF
d_call: NA; clone_size: few; j_call: TRBJ2-7; v_call: TRBV6-2/TRBV6-3; cdr3_nt: TGTGCCAGCAGTAACACAGAGTCCTACGAGCAGTACTTC; cdr3_aa: CASSNTESYEQYF
d_call: TRBD2; clone_size: NA; j_call: TRBJ2-5; v_call: TRBV20-1; cdr3_nt: TGCAGTGCTAGAGATGGCGGTAGCGGGGAAGAGACCCAGTACTTC; cdr3_aa: CSARDGGSGEETQYF
d_call: TRBD2; clone_size: few; j_call: TRBJ2-2; v_call: TRBV20-1; cdr3_nt: TGCAGTGCCCCTAGGAGGGAGGGCTCCGGGGAGCTGTTTTTT; cdr3_aa: CSAPRREGSGELFF
d_call: NA; clone_size: NA; j_call: TRBJ2-5; v_call: TRBV7-2; cdr3_nt: TGTGCCAGCAGCTTAAGACCTAACCGGATAGGGACCCAGTACTTC; cdr3_aa: CASSLRPNRIGTQYF
d_call: NA; clone_size: few; j_call: TRBJ2-1; v_call: TRBV7-9; cdr3_nt: TGTGCCAGCAGCTTAGTCCTCTCGAGCGGGCAGTTCTTC; cdr3_aa: CASSLVLSSGQFF
d_call: NA; clone_size: NA; j_call: TRBJ1-2; v_call: TRBV29-1; cdr3_nt: TGCAGCGTTGTGGGGGGCTATGGCTACACCTTC; cdr3_aa: CSVVGGYGYTF
d_call: NA; clone_size: few; j_call: TRBJ2-6; v_call: TRBV7-8; cdr3_nt: TGTGCCAGCAGCTTAGATCGGTTACCTTCCTACCCTGGGGCCAACGTCCTGACTTTC; cdr3_aa: CASSLDRLPSYPGANVLTF
d_call: NA; clone_size: few; j_call: TRBJ2-7; v_call: TRBV5-4; cdr3_nt: TGTGCCAGCAGCCGACTAGGGCTCAACGAGCAGTACTTC; cdr3_aa: CASSRLGLNEQYF
d_call: TRBD2; clone_size: few; j_call: TRBJ2-3; v_call: TRBV18; cdr3_nt: TGTGCCAGCTCACCACCAGGACTAGCGGGAACAGATACGCAGTATTTT; cdr3_aa: CASSPPGLAGTDTQYF
d_call: TRBD2; clone_size: many; j_call: TRBJ2-1; v_call: TRBV10-3; cdr3_nt: TGTGCCGCTGGTAGCGGGAGCTCCTACAATGAGCAGTTCTTC; cdr3_aa: CAAGSGSSYNEQFF
d_call: NA; clone_size: hyperexpanded; j_call: TRBJ1-5; v_call: TRBV2; cdr3_nt: TGTGCCAGCAGTGAATGGGGGACAAGTCAGCCCCAGCATTTT; cdr3_aa: CASSEWGTSQPQHF
d_call: NA; clone_size: NA; j_call: TRBJ1-5; v_call: TRBV7-2; cdr3_nt: TGTGCCAGCAGCTTACAGGGAAGGGACCAGCCCCAGCATTTT; cdr3_aa: CASSLQGRDQPQHF
d_call: TRBD2; clone_size: many; j_call: TRBJ2-1; v_call: TRBV4-3; cdr3_nt: TGCGCCAGCAGCCAAGCGGCTAGCGGGAGCTGGAATGAGCAGTTCTTC; cdr3_aa: CASSQAASGSWNEQFF
d_call: NA; clone_size: NA; j_call: TRBJ1-1; v_call: TRBV12-3/TRBV12-4; cdr3_nt: TGTGCCAGCAGTCCCTTAAGACAGAACACTGAAGCTTTCTTT; cdr3_aa: CASSPLRQNTEAFF
d_call: NA; clone_size: NA; j_call: TRBJ2-5; v_call: TRBV10-3; cdr3_nt: TGTGCCATCAGTGAGAACGAGATCTGGACGGGGGAGACCCAGTACTTC; cdr3_aa: CAISENEIWTGETQYF
d_call: NA; clone_size: few; j_call: TRBJ2-3; v_call: TRBV28; cdr3_nt: TGTGCCAGCAGTTTAGGACTCGTACCAGATACGCAGTATTTT; cdr3_aa: CASSLGLVPDTQYF
d_call: TRBD2; clone_size: few; j_call: TRBJ2-3; v_call: TRBV6-6; cdr3_nt: TGTGCCAGCAGGGGGGGGACCCTCACAGATACGCAGTATTTT; cdr3_aa: CASRGGTLTDTQYF
d_call: TRBD1; clone_size: few; j_call: TRBJ2-1; v_call: TRBV7-3; cdr3_nt: TGTGCCAGCAGCCCAGGGGGCGCTGAGCAGTTCTTC; cdr3_aa: CASSPGGAEQFF
d_call: NA; clone_size: NA; j_call: TRBJ1-1; v_call: TRBV5-1; cdr3_nt: TGCGCCAGCAGCTTGCTTACAGGAGGGAACACTGAAGCTTTCTTT; cdr3_aa: CASSLLTGGNTEAFF
d_call: TRBD1; clone_size: NA; j_call: TRBJ1-1; v_call: TRBV27; cdr3_nt: TGTGCCAGCAGTTCGGGACAGCCTTCTGAAGCTTTCTTT; cdr3_aa: CASSSGQPSEAFF